This T cell receptor (beta chain) came from a study of T-cell memory formation after mild COVID-19. Overall study findings and caveats: Clones shrinking from day 15 to 85 showed even CD4/CD8 mixes; later expanders tilted CD4+. CD4+ contracting clones were mainly CM and EM; CD8+ ones, EMRA.

TCRalpha and TCRbeta libraries used 5'RACE with constant-segment primers and UMIs. TCRdb re-derived calls from the 5' RACE reads in MiXCR, one entry per CDR3 protein. The sample carries about 350,000 distinct CDR3 sequences, around 30% recorded once. Details on this clonotype: The antigen remains unidentified.

Germline CDR1 MNHEY, CDR2 SVGAGI. With 4 bases removed from V and 3 bases from J, the gap between germline ends came to 15 bases. The CDR3 runs 15 residues. Specimen: PBMCs or a T cell subset sorted from them (not recorded which). This receptor was identified in an adult woman who had mild COVID-19 (a few samples of this study predate the infection). Cell type and time point are not known. The chain is built from TRBV6-5 and TRBJ1-2, with a weak D call TRBD1 (5 bases). The DNA of the CDR3 is TGTGCCAGCAGTTCCGGGACTCCGAGCCACTATGGCTACACCTTC. It codes for CASSSGTPSHYGYTF.